The rows below give T cell receptor beta chains drawn from one sample of a study of blood T cell repertoires in COVID-19. The data were produced by immunoSEQ multiplex PCR, yet TCRdb's version contains in-frame clones alone and is incomplete. The repertoire includes more than 35,000 clones, 70% to 90% of them detected once, and 6.2% sits in the top ten. Sequenced input: peripheral blood. The receptor source for this set is a human donor in a cohort sampled during active COVID-19. The CDR3 runs from the conserved cysteine through the conserved F or W. D genes are given only for firm matches. Clone sizes are given selectively: once, few, many, or a class where the clone is expanded.

DNA | CDR3 | size | J | V | D
TGCAGCGTTGAAGCCCGAAACGGGGCTTTCTTT | CSVEARNGAFF | . | TRBJ1-1 | TRBV29-1 | .
TGTGCCAGCAGTCAAACTGGCGGACTAGCGGGGTCAGATACGCAGTATTTT | CASSQTGGLAGSDTQYF | . | TRBJ2-3 | TRBV7-6 | TRBD2
TGTGCCAGCAGACGGGGGGGCGAGACAGATACGCAGTATTTT | CASRRGGETDTQYF | . | TRBJ2-3 | TRBV5-4 | TRBD2
TGTGCCAGCAGTGGTGAAGCTTCGGGTGAGCAGTTCTTC | CASSGEASGEQFF | . | TRBJ2-1 | TRBV2 | .
TGTGCCAGCAGCTTGGGGCCCGCAGCCAACTATGGCTACACCTTC | CASSLGPAANYGYTF | few | TRBJ1-2 | TRBV7-2 | .
TGTGCCAGCAGCTACCCGGACAGGGGGGAGACTGAAGCTTTCTTT | CASSYPDRGETEAFF | . | TRBJ1-1 | TRBV7-6 | TRBD1
TGTGCCAGCAGTGAAAGCGGGGTGAACACTGAAGCTTTCTTT | CASSESGVNTEAFF | . | TRBJ1-1 | TRBV6-1 | .
TGTGCCAGCAGTGGGTACCCAGAGACTCATCCTACAGGGCCGGACACAGATACGCAGTATTTT | CASSGYPETHPTGPDTDTQYF | . | TRBJ2-3 | TRBV6-7 | .
TGTGCCAGCAGTCTCCAGTATAATTCACCCCTCCACTTT | CASSLQYNSPLHF | . | TRBJ1-6 | TRBV27 | .
TGTGCCAGCAGTGAATCCTTGACAATCCAAGAGACCCAGTACTTC | CASSESLTIQETQYF | . | TRBJ2-5 | TRBV6-1 | .
TGCGCCAGCAGCCTCAGGGGACTAGCGGGAGGTGACGAGCAGTTCTTC | CASSLRGLAGGDEQFF | . | TRBJ2-1 | TRBV5-1 | TRBD2
TGTGCCAGCAGTTACGACCCGACTGCTGGGGCCAACGTCCTGACTTTC | CASSYDPTAGANVLTF | . | TRBJ2-6 | TRBV6-2/TRBV6-3 | .
TGCGCCCGCAGCTTGGGGGAGGGGGGCGGCATTCAGTACTTC | CARSLGEGGGIQYF | . | TRBJ2-4 | TRBV5-1 | .
TGTGCCAGCAGTGAATATCAGGGAACTAACTATGGCTACACCTTC | CASSEYQGTNYGYTF | . | TRBJ1-2 | TRBV25-1 | .